One and the same sample provided the 5 T cell receptor beta chains below, sequenced in a study of shared clonotypes between healthy human individuals (dated by TCRdb to 2018 to 2020). The library was produced with the immunoSEQ multiplex PCR assay. In TCRdb, the immuneACCESS table is reduced to in-frame sequences with V and J assigned. These tables do not hold every clone; where another copy was compared, an unresolved V gene accounts for under half, and the others remain unexplained. Counted in this sample were about 2 million clones; about 95% of them appeared once. The top ten hold approximately 1.2% of the sample. CD8 naive samples consisted of CD45RO-negative cells that were positively selected for CCR7, yielding a CD45RA+CCR7+ population without TemRA cells. Sequenced input: naive CD8+ T cells sorted from blood. Explained via the paper, the cell subset or site label denotes: CD45RA+CCR7+. All receptors come from a man between 18 and 35 years old in good health.

The CDR3 region is CATSSSGGPYNEQFF. The CDR3 bases are TGTGCCACCAGCAGTTCCGGGGGGCCCTACAATGAGCAGTTCTTC. V gene TRBV15 combines with J gene TRBJ2-1; D perhaps matches TRBD2 (7 bases). The CDR3 runs 15 residues. Germline V lookup: CDR1 LNHNV, CDR2 YYDKDF (reference sequence). Trimming removed 3 bases from V and 2 bases from J, with 11 bases in between.

The chain joins TRBV19 to TRBJ1-1; no reliable D call. The germline V gene encodes CDR1 LNHDA and CDR2 SQIVND (reference sequence). V was trimmed by 5 bases and J by 1 base, leaving 8 bases between them. The CDR3 sequence is 13 residues long. The DNA for the CDR3 is TGTGCCAGTAGTCGTTTGGGGAACACTGAAGCTTTCTTT. Its protein product is CASSRLGNTEAFF.

V usage is TRBV4-3 and J usage is TRBJ1-1, with 7 bases identical to TRBD1. Germline V CDR1 and CDR2: LGHNA, YSLEER. This CDR3 has 14 residues. Unmatched junction bases numbered 5, after V lost 4 bases and J lost 3 bases. CDR3 nucleotide sequence: TGCGCCAGCAGCCCGTCGACAGGGCACACTGAAGCTTTCTTT. This encodes CASSPSTGHTEAFF.

The chain uses TRBV11-2 and TRBJ2-3; TRBD2 matches 12 bases. The germline V gene has CDR1 SGHAT and CDR2 FQNNGV. The CDR3 has 15 amino acids. The J segment lost 6 bases and the V segment lost 3 bases, leaving 4 bases of the junction unmatched. The CDR3 reads CASSFLAGGKDTQYF. The CDR3 DNA follows: TGTGCCAGCAGCTTTCTAGCGGGAGGGAAGGATACGCAGTATTTT.

This rearrangement joins TRBV5-1 to TRBJ1-2; TRBD1 aligns across 10 bases. V was clipped by 0 bases and J by 2 bases; unmatched bases: 7. Germline CDR1 SGHRS, CDR2 YFSETQ. This CDR3 has 17 residues. The DNA of the CDR3 is TGCGCCAGCAGCTTGGACAACGGGACAGGGGCCAACTATGGCTACACCTTC. Residues: CASSLDNGTGANYGYTF.